A single sample is the source of the 15 T cell receptor beta chains below, sequenced in a study of T cells in Graves' hyperthyroidism and ophthalmopathy. Researchers took RNA transcripts and amplified the TCR beta CDR3 regions from them. RT-PCR in the first round (using the HTBI primer set) targeted the TCR CDR3. TCRdb called the multiplex PCR reads again in MiXCR, with one record for every CDR3 protein. The sample has approximately 510,000 distinct CDR3 sequences, 40% to 50% seen once. Sequences were obtained from peripheral blood or thyroid tissue (not recorded which). These receptors were obtained from an adult woman with Graves' disease, either hyperthyroidism or ophthalmopathy (not recorded which).

This clonotype showed up many times. The chain links TRBV10-3 to TRBJ1-2; 8 bases align to TRBD1. The CDR3 has 15 residues. V lost 3 bases to trimming and J lost 4 bases; unmatched junction nucleotides: 7. Germline CDR1 ENHRY, CDR2 SYGVKD. Written as DNA, the CDR3 is TGTGCCATCAGTGAATTCGGGGGACAGGTCTATGGCTACACCTTC. It specifies CAISEFGGQVYGYTF.

This chain uses TRBV7-9 with TRBJ2-1; D is perhaps TRBD1 (6 bases). This CDR3 is 16 amino acids long. With 4 bases removed from V and 4 bases from J, the gap between germline ends came to 17 bases. Germline loops: CDR1 SEHNR, CDR2 FQNEAQ (reference sequence). The CDR3 DNA sequence: TGTGCCAGCAGCTCCTCGGGACAAGGCCAATACAATGAGCAGTTCTTC. Its translation is CASSSSGQGQYNEQFF.

This clonotype was observed at least ten times. The rearrangement uses TRBV6-1 and TRBJ1-2, with a weak D call TRBD1 (5 bases). The CDR3 has 15 residues. The V and J ends lost 2 bases and 8 bases respectively, with 18 bases between them. CDR1 is MNHNS, CDR2 SASEGT, per germline. CDR3 loop: CASSENGAAGSGYTF. The CDR3 DNA sequence: TGTGCCAGCAGTGAAAATGGTGCGGCAGGGTCGGGCTACACCTTC.

The genes are TRBV7-2 and TRBJ1-5; no clear D. The V gene's germline CDR1 is SGHTA and CDR2 FQGNSA. V lost 3 bases to trimming and J lost 4 bases, with 10 bases between them. The CDR3 is 14 residues long. CDR3 loop: CASSLAIGNQPQHF. The CDR3 nucleotides are TGTGCCAGCAGCTTGGCCATCGGGAATCAGCCCCAGCATTTT. The full variable domain, rest sourced from reference TRBV7-2 and TRBJ1-5, is GAGVSQSPSNKVTEKGKDVELRCDPISGHTALYWYRQSLGQGLEFLIYFQGNSAPDKSGLPSDRFSAERTGGSVSTLTIQRTQQEDSAVYLCASSLAIGNQPQHFGDGTRLSIL.

Concerning this clonotype itself: A junction boundary mismatches the germline segment, possibly from a read error. J is TRBJ1-2 and V is TRBV7-2, with D perhaps TRBD1 (6 bases). CDR3 length equals 14 residues. The V gene's germline CDR1 is SGHTA and CDR2 FQGNSA. The CDR3 nucleotides read TGTGCCAGCAGGACCCAGATGGACACCGGGGGCTTCCTTTTC. Translated: CASRTQMDTGGFLF.

This clonotype was seen at least ten times. The chain uses TRBV3-1 and TRBJ1-5, with D perhaps TRBD1 (5 bases). V was trimmed by 2 bases and J by 4 bases, leaving 9 bases between them. The CDR3 loop spans 14 amino acids. The V gene's germline CDR1 is LGHDT and CDR2 YNNKEL (reference sequence). The CDR3 loop is CASSQSRGNQPQHF. DNA for the CDR3: TGTGCCAGCAGCCAAAGTAGGGGTAATCAGCCCCAGCATTTT. Looking up the rest from reference TRBV3-1 and TRBJ1-5 gives the full variable domain: DTAVSQTPKYLVTQMGNDKSIKCEQNLGHDTMYWYKQDSKKFLKIMFSYNNKELIINETVPNRFSPKSPDKAHLNLHINSLELGDSAVYFCASSQSRGNQPQHFGDGTRLSIL.

The chain carries TRBV5-1 and TRBJ1-2; D remains unclear. The CDR3 contains 15 residues. Germline V gives CDR1 SGHRS, CDR2 YFSETQ. With 4 bases removed from V and 8 bases from J, the gap between germline ends came to 21 bases. The CDR3 region has the DNA TGCGCCAGCAGCATGGGATTGGGCCTGGCTGGGGGCTACACCTTC. Its protein is CASSMGLGLAGGYTF.

Comment on this clonotype: Germline and junction disagree at one end, which may indicate a read error. V and J are TRBV7-2 and TRBJ2-7; a possible D gene is TRBD2 (6 bases). There are 14 residues in the CDR3. Germline loops: CDR1 SGHTA, CDR2 FQGNSA. The CDR3 DNA is TGTGCCAGTAGCCCCTTGGAGGGATCCTACGGGCAGTACTTC. The encoded protein is CASSPLEGSYGQYF.

This clonotype was picked up many times. The gene calls are TRBV4-2 and TRBJ1-5; D may be TRBD1 (6 bases). The V and J ends lost 0 bases and 6 bases respectively, with 15 bases between them. CDR1 and CDR2 (germline): LGHNA, YNFKEQ. The CDR3 length is 16 residues. The CDR3 loop is CASSQDPQQGIQPQHF. CDR3 DNA sequence: TGTGCCAGCAGCCAAGATCCGCAGCAGGGGATTCAGCCCCAGCATTTT.

The chain links TRBV29-1 to TRBJ2-1, with 11 bases lining up with TRBD2. The V gene's germline CDR1 is SQVTM and CDR2 ANQGSEA. V shed 7 bases, J shed 5 bases, and the junction held 1 base outside the gene matches. CDR3 length: 12 amino acids. Here the CDR3 DNA reads TGCAGCGGGGGACTAGCGGACAATGAGCAGTTCTTC. Its protein is CSGGLADNEQFF.

The chain joins TRBV29-1 to TRBJ1-2; a weak D match, TRBD1 (6 bases). This CDR3 has 13 amino acids. Trimming pared 0 bases from V and 4 bases from J, leaving 9 bases between. Germline V lookup: CDR1 SQVTM, CDR2 ANQGSEA. The CDR3 DNA follows: TGCAGCGTTGAAGATCCGGGGGCCTATGGCTACACCTTC. It specifies CSVEDPGAYGYTF.

The table lists this clonotype with a count of one. This chain connects TRBV15 to TRBJ2-7, with 9 bases lining up with TRBD1. From germline, CDR1 is LNHNV and CDR2 YYDKDF (reference sequence). This CDR3 is 15 amino acids long. V lost 3 bases to trimming and J lost 3 bases; unmatched junction nucleotides: 6. The CDR3 sequence: CATSSRDREIYEQYF. CDR3 sequence (DNA): TGTGCCACCAGCAGTAGGGACAGGGAGATCTACGAGCAGTACTTC.

This clonotype was seen many times. The J gene is TRBJ1-3, the V gene TRBV20-1; 7 bases line up with TRBD1. The V and J ends lost 3 bases and 2 bases, in that order; junction bases with no gene match: 7. Germline values: CDR1 DFQATT, CDR2 SNEGSKA (reference sequence). This CDR3 has 15 amino acids. This chain's CDR3 is CSARTGKGPGNTIYF. The CDR3 bases are TGCAGTGCTAGGACAGGGAAGGGACCTGGAAACACCATATATTTT.

The chain is built from TRBV20-1 and TRBJ2-6, with 11 nucleotides matching TRBD1. Per germline, CDR1 DFQATT and CDR2 SNEGSKA (reference sequence). Unmatched junction bases numbered 15, after V lost 6 bases and J lost 11 bases. CDR3 length: 16 residues. CDR3 in DNA: TGCAGTGCGCCGGAGGGGAGGGACAGGGGGACCTACGTCCTGACTTTC. This codes for CSAPEGRDRGTYVLTF.

Note on this clonotype: The junction shows a germline mismatch at one end, possibly a read error. The chain couples TRBV13 to TRBJ1-1; D not resolved. The CDR3 totals 13 residues. The germline gives CDR1 PRHDT, CDR2 FYEKMQ (reference sequence). The CDR3 region is CACSRDLNTEAFF. The CDR3 nucleotides are TGTGCCTGCAGCCGAGATCTGAACACTGAAGCTTTCTTT.